Sequencing of this T cell receptor (beta chain) was carried out in a study of CD4+ T cells in melanoma. This CDR3 comprises 16 residues. Deletions cut 2 bases from V and 1 base from J, with 15 bases between. Germline V CDR1 and CDR2: GTSNPN, SVGIG (reference sequence). This table comes from immunoSEQ multiplex PCR, and its TCRdb copy is limited to in-frame clones, with some not included. The sample yields over 45,000 clones, roughly 69% seen once. This clonotype originated in a human donor with melanoma. This sequence joins TRBV30 and TRBJ1-5; tentatively, D is TRBD1 (5 bases). The sequencing input was tumor tissue. The CDR3 DNA is TGTGCCTGGAGTCGCGGGCAGGGCCAAAGCAATCAGCCCCAGCATTTT. The encoded protein is CAWSRGQGQSNQPQHF.